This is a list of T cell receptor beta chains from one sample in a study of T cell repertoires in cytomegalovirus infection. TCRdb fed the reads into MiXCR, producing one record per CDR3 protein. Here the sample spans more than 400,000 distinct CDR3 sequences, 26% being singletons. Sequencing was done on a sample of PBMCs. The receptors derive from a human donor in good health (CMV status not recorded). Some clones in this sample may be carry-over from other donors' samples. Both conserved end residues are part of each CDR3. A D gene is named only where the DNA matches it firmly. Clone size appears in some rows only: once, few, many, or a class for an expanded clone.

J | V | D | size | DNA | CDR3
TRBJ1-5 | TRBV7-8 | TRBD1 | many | TGTGCCAGCAGCTTAGGGGACAGCTTTAGCGATCAGCCCCAGCATTTT | CASSLGDSFSDQPQHF
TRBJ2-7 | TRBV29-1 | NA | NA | TGCAGCGTTGAGGTCGGGGACCCATACGAGCAGTACTTC | CSVEVGDPYEQYF
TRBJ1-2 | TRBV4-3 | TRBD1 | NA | TGCGCCAGCAGCCAAGACCTCACAGGGGTTTATGGCTACACCTTC | CASSQDLTGVYGYTF
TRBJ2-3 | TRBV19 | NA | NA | TGTGCCAGTACTAAGACGGGGGTTGATACGCAGTATTTT | CASTKTGVDTQYF
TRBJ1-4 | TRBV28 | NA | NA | TGTGCCAGCAGCGCCTACTCCGGGACCAGGAATGAAAAACTGTTTTTT | CASSAYSGTRNEKLFF
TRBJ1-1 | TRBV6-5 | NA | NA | TGTGCCAGCACAGGGAACACTGAAGCTTTCTTT | CASTGNTEAFF
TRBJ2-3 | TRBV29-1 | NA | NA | TGCAGCGTTTTAGGGTCGAGACTAGAGGGAGGCACAGATACGCAGTATTTT | CSVLGSRLEGGTDTQYF
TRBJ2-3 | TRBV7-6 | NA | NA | TGTGCCAGCAGCTTAGTTTTGGCGCCCCACAGGGATACGCAGTATTTT | CASSLVLAPHRDTQYF
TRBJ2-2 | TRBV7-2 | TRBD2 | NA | TGTGCCAGCAGCTTTGACGGGAGGGCGGTAACCGGGGAGCTGTTTTTT | CASSFDGRAVTGELFF
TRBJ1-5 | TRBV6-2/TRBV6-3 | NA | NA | TGTGCCACGAACCGACAGAGCAATCAGCCCCAGCATTTT | CATNRQSNQPQHF
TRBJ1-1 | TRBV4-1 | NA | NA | TGCGCCAGCAGCCAAGAAATTCCGGGGGGGGGGGAAGCTTTCTTT | CASSQEIPGGGEAFF
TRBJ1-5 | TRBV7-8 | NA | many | TGTGCCAGCAGCTCCTCGTCTAGGGTGGGATATAGCAATCAGCCCCAGCATTTT | CASSSSSRVGYSNQPQHF
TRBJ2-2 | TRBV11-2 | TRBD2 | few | TGTGCCAGCAGCAGGGCGGGAGTTGGCGGGGAGCTGTTTTTT | CASSRAGVGGELFF
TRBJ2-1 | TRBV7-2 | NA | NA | TGTGCCAGCAGCAAAGAAGGCCCCGCGTGGAGCGATGAGCAGTTCTTC | CASSKEGPAWSDEQFF
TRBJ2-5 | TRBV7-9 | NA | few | TGTGCCAGCAGCCCGGGGAGGCAAGAGACCCAGTACTTC | CASSPGRQETQYF
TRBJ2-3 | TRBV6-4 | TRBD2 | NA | TGTGCCAGCAGTCGACTAGCGGGAGTGAGTGATACGCAGTATTTT | CASSRLAGVSDTQYF
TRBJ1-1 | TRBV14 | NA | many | TGTGCCAGCAGCTTAAGACAGAACACTGAAGCTTTCTTT | CASSLRQNTEAFF
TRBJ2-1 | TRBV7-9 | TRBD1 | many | TGTGCCAGCAGCCCCCGGACAGGTTACTACAATGAGCAGTTCTTC | CASSPRTGYYNEQFF
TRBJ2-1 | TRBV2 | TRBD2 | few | TGTGCCAGCAGAACGACTAGCCGTTCCTACAATGAGCAGTTCTTC | CASRTTSRSYNEQFF
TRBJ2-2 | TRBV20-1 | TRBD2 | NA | TGCAGTGCTAGCGGGAGGGCCTTGACCGGGGAGCTGTTTTTT | CSASGRALTGELFF
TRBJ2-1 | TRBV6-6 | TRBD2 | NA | TGTGCCAGCTCCCCCGCGCTAGCGGGAGAGTATGAGCAGTTCTTC | CASSPALAGEYEQFF
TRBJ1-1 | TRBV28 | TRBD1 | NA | TGTGCCAGCAGTTTTGGGAGACAGGGGCCCGGCGCTGAAGCTTTCTTT | CASSFGRQGPGAEAFF
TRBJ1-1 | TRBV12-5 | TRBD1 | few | TGTGCTAGTGGTTTGGGACAGGGCCCCGGTGAAGCTTTCTTT | CASGLGQGPGEAFF
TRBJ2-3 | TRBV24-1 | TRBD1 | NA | TGTGCCACCAGTGAACCCGGACAGGGGCCAAGCACAGATACGCAGTATTTT | CATSEPGQGPSTDTQYF
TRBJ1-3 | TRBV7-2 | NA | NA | TGTGCCAGCAGCTCGCCAGTTGAAAACACCATATATTTT | CASSSPVENTIYF
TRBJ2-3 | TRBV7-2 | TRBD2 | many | TGTGCCAGCAGACAAGGACTAGCGGGAGATTTGTATACGCAGTATTTT | CASRQGLAGDLYTQYF
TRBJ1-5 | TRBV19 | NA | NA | TGTGCCAGTAGTCCCAGCGGAGGCTACAATCAGCCCCAGCATTTT | CASSPSGGYNQPQHF
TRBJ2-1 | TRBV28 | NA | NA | TGTGCCAGCAGGGATCCAAGCGGAAGCTCCTACAATGAGCAGTTCTTC | CASRDPSGSSYNEQFF
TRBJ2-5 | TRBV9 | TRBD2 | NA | TGTGCCAGCAGCGGAAAACTAGCGGGATACCAAGAGACCCAGTACTTC | CASSGKLAGYQETQYF
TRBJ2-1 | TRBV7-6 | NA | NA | TGTGCCAGCAGCCGCGCCGGGCTCTACTCCTACAATGAGCAGTTCTTC | CASSRAGLYSYNEQFF
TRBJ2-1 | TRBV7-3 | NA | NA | TGTGCCAGCAGCTTATACCGGGAGCTGTCCAATGAGCAGTTCTTC | CASSLYRELSNEQFF
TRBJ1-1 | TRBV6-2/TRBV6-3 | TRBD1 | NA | TGTGCCAGCAGTTCTCCCGACAGGGTCTTGAACACTGAAGCTTTCTTT | CASSSPDRVLNTEAFF
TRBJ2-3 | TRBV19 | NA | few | TGTGCCAGTAGTATAGGGACTTCACCCTCCACAGATACGCAGTATTTT | CASSIGTSPSTDTQYF
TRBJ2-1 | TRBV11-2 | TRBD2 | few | TGTGCCAGCAGCTTGAGCCTGGGGACTAGCGGGAAGGGTGAGCAGTTCTTC | CASSLSLGTSGKGEQFF
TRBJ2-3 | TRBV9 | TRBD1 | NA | TGTGCCAGCAGCGTAGGACAGGGAAATTTCAGGACAGATACGCAGTATTTT | CASSVGQGNFRTDTQYF
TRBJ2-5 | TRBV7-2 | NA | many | TGTGCCAGCAGCTTCCGGCGTTCAGGGACCCAGTACTTC | CASSFRRSGTQYF
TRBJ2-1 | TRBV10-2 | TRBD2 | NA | TGCGCCAGCAGTCCCTTAGGGACTAGCGGGAGAAATGAGCAGTTCTTC | CASSPLGTSGRNEQFF
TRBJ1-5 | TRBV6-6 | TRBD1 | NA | TGTGCCAGCAGGCCCCCGGGACAGGCGGCTCAGCCCCAGCATTTT | CASRPPGQAAQPQHF
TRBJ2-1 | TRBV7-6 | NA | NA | TGTGCCAGCAGCTTAGCGCGGACAGTTGGAAATGAGCAGTTCTTC | CASSLARTVGNEQFF
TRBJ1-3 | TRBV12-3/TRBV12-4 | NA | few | TGTGCCAGCAGGAACCGGACAGCAGGAAACACCATATATTTT | CASRNRTAGNTIYF
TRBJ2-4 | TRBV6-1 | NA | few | TGTGCCAGCAGTCCCGACCCCCAGTTAAACATTCAGTACTTC | CASSPDPQLNIQYF
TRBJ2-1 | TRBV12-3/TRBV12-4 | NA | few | TGTGCCAGCAGTTCAACCGCCAGGGGAAAGCTTGGCGATGAGCAGTTCTTC | CASSSTARGKLGDEQFF
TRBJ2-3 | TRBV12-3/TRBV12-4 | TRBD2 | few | TGTGCCAGCGGTCTAGCGGGAGCGGATACGCAGTATTTT | CASGLAGADTQYF
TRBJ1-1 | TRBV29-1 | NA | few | TGCAGCGTTGCAAGGAACACTGAAGCTTTCTTT | CSVARNTEAFF
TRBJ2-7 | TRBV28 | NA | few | TGTGCCAGCGGCCGAGTTGGGGGGGAGCAGTACTTC | CASGRVGGEQYF
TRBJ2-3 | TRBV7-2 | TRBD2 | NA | TGTGCCAGCAGCGCCAAGCGGGGGATGGTGGATACGCAGTATTTT | CASSAKRGMVDTQYF
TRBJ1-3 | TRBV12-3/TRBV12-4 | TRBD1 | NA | TGTGCCAGCAGCCCAGGACAGGGGAGAAACACCATATATTTT | CASSPGQGRNTIYF
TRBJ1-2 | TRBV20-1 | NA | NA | TGCAGTGCGGAGACAGGCCTATATGGCTACACCTTC | CSAETGLYGYTF
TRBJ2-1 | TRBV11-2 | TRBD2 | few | TGTGCCAGCAGCTTAGTTTTGGGCGGGAGACGCGCTTTCTACAATGAGCAGTTCTTC | CASSLVLGGRRAFYNEQFF